This TCR beta chain was sequenced during a study of technical replicates of blood from a handful of donors. The CDR3 runs 12 residues. Trimming stripped 3 bases from V and 4 bases from J, with 9 bases between. Germline V CDR1 and CDR2: SQVTM, ANQGSEA. Only in-frame clones appear in the TCRdb table, and some are missing; sequencing was by immunoSEQ multiplex PCR. Of around 79,000 clones listed, more than 85% were seen once; the top ten hold about 0.4%. The chain couples TRBV29-1 to TRBJ1-2; tentatively, D is TRBD1 (6 bases). Sequenced material: T cells isolated from PBMCs. The clonotype comes from a human donor in good health. Some clones in this sample may be carry-over from other donors' samples. CDR3 sequence: CSVDRGFYGYTF. The CDR3 DNA reads as TGCAGCGTTGACAGGGGTTTCTATGGCTACACCTTC.